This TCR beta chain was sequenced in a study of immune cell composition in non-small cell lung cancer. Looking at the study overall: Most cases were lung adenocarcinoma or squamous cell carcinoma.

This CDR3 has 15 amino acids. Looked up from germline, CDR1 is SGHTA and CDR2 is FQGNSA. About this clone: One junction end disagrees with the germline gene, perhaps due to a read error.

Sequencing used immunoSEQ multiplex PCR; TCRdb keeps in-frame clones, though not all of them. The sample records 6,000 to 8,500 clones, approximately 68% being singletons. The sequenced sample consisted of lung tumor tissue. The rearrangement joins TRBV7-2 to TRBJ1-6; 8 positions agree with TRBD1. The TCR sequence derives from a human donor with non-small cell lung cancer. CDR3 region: CASSLAQGAASPLHF. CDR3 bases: TGTGCCAGCAGCCTAGCCCAGGGGGCGGCTTCACCCCTCCACTTT.